These T cell receptor beta chains were read from a single sample in a study of post-analysis software for immune sequencing data. TCRdb re-called the PCR reads with MiXCR, one entry per CDR3 protein. The sample lists hundreds of thousands of distinct CDR3 sequences, less than 45% occurring once. Specimen: blood. These receptors all stem from a girl aged 5 to 17 with multiple sclerosis. CDR3s include the opening cysteine and the closing phenylalanine or tryptophan. The order of the fields is J gene, clone size, V gene, D gene, CDR3 DNA, CDR3 protein. D genes are given only for firm matches. Rows may omit the clone size; those that give it use once, few, many or a size class.

J gene: TRBJ2-5
clone size: .
V gene: TRBV5-1
D gene: TRBD2
CDR3 DNA: TGCGCCAGCAGCCCGGGGACTAGCGGGAGAAGAGGTCAAGAGACCCAGTACTTC
CDR3 protein: CASSPGTSGRRGQETQYF

J gene: TRBJ2-1
clone size: many
V gene: TRBV5-1
D gene: .
CDR3 DNA: TGTGCCAGCAGCTTAGAGGGTGAGCAGTTCTTC
CDR3 protein: CASSLEGEQFF

J gene: TRBJ2-1
clone size: .
V gene: TRBV10-3
D gene: TRBD1
CDR3 DNA: TGTGCCATCAGTGACGACAGGGACTACAATGAGCAGTTCTTC
CDR3 protein: CAISDDRDYNEQFF

J gene: TRBJ2-1
clone size: few
V gene: TRBV5-1
D gene: .
CDR3 DNA: TGCGCCAGCAGCTTGGACGGGCAGTACAATGAGCAGTTCTTC
CDR3 protein: CASSLDGQYNEQFF

J gene: TRBJ2-1
clone size: .
V gene: TRBV7-2
D gene: TRBD2
CDR3 DNA: TGTGCCAGCAGCCTTAGCGGGACCCGCAATGAGCAGTTCTTC
CDR3 protein: CASSLSGTRNEQFF

J gene: TRBJ1-2
clone size: .
V gene: TRBV9
D gene: .
CDR3 DNA: TGTGCCAGCAGCGCCAGACCTCTAAGGGGCTACACCTTC
CDR3 protein: CASSARPLRGYTF

J gene: TRBJ2-1
clone size: .
V gene: TRBV7-2
D gene: .
CDR3 DNA: TGTGCCAGCAGCTTATGGGAGTACGAGCAGTTCTTC
CDR3 protein: CASSLWEYEQFF

J gene: TRBJ2-5
clone size: .
V gene: TRBV4-2
D gene: .
CDR3 DNA: TGTGCCAGCAGCCCGAGGGGGGAAGAGACCCAGTACTTC
CDR3 protein: CASSPRGEETQYF

J gene: TRBJ2-3
clone size: .
V gene: TRBV7-3
D gene: .
CDR3 DNA: TGTGCCAGCAGCTCGAATATTGCGGATACGCAGTATTTT
CDR3 protein: CASSSNIADTQYF

J gene: TRBJ1-5
clone size: .
V gene: TRBV12-3/TRBV12-4
D gene: .
CDR3 DNA: TGTGCCAGCACCGATAGTCGGGGGAACAACGATCAGCCCCAGCATTTT
CDR3 protein: CASTDSRGNNDQPQHF

J gene: TRBJ2-7
clone size: few
V gene: TRBV27
D gene: .
CDR3 DNA: TGTGCCAGCAGTGTGTTAACTAGTAGCGAGCAGTACTTC
CDR3 protein: CASSVLTSSEQYF

J gene: TRBJ2-7
clone size: .
V gene: TRBV3-1
D gene: TRBD2
CDR3 DNA: TGTGCCAGCAGCCAAGGGGAGGGGACTAGCTACGAGCAGTACTTC
CDR3 protein: CASSQGEGTSYEQYF

J gene: TRBJ2-6
clone size: .
V gene: TRBV5-1
D gene: .
CDR3 DNA: TGCGCCAGCAAATTTACTAGCTCTGGGGCCAACGTCCTGACTTTC
CDR3 protein: CASKFTSSGANVLTF

J gene: TRBJ2-1
clone size: .
V gene: TRBV20-1
D gene: TRBD2
CDR3 DNA: TGCAGTGTCAGAGGGACTAGCGGGACGTTGGCATACAATGAGCAGTTCTTC
CDR3 protein: CSVRGTSGTLAYNEQFF

J gene: TRBJ2-4
clone size: .
V gene: TRBV28
D gene: TRBD2
CDR3 DNA: TGTGCCAGCAGAGACTCCGGGGGGGGAAACATTCAGTACTTC
CDR3 protein: CASRDSGGGNIQYF

J gene: TRBJ2-3
clone size: .
V gene: TRBV20-1
D gene: .
CDR3 DNA: TGCAGTGCTAGTTCGGGGGCGGGAGACACAGATACGCAGTATTTT
CDR3 protein: CSASSGAGDTDTQYF

J gene: TRBJ2-7
clone size: .
V gene: TRBV28
D gene: TRBD2
CDR3 DNA: TGTGCCAGCAGACCTAGCGGGACCAGTTCCTACGAGCAGTACTTC
CDR3 protein: CASRPSGTSSYEQYF

J gene: TRBJ1-4
clone size: .
V gene: TRBV5-1
D gene: .
CDR3 DNA: TGCGCCAGCAGCTTGGGTGTGGATGAAAAACTGTTTTTT
CDR3 protein: CASSLGVDEKLFF

J gene: TRBJ2-3
clone size: .
V gene: TRBV28
D gene: .
CDR3 DNA: TGTGCCAGCAGTCCTATAGCTCGTGGGGTCCATACGCAGTATTTT
CDR3 protein: CASSPIARGVHTQYF

J gene: TRBJ2-5
clone size: .
V gene: TRBV12-3/TRBV12-4
D gene: .
CDR3 DNA: TGTGCCAGCAGTTTTTCACAGTTCCAAGAGACCCAGTACTTC
CDR3 protein: CASSFSQFQETQYF

J gene: TRBJ2-1
clone size: .
V gene: TRBV6-2/TRBV6-3
D gene: TRBD2
CDR3 DNA: TGTGCCAGCAGTTACCTACCTGCTAGCGGCAATGAGCAGTTCTTC
CDR3 protein: CASSYLPASGNEQFF

J gene: TRBJ2-3
clone size: few
V gene: TRBV15
D gene: .
CDR3 DNA: TGTGCCACCAGCAGAGAAGCCCCAGATACGCAGTATTTT
CDR3 protein: CATSREAPDTQYF

J gene: TRBJ2-2
clone size: .
V gene: TRBV10-3
D gene: .
CDR3 DNA: TGTGCCATCAGTGAGGTCGGCGGACTGAACACCGGGGAGCTGTTTTTT
CDR3 protein: CAISEVGGLNTGELFF

J gene: TRBJ2-3
clone size: few
V gene: TRBV20-1
D gene: TRBD2
CDR3 DNA: TGCAGTGCTAGAGGGGCCCGGGCTCGAGCGGGAGGCAATTTGGGCACAGATACGCAGTATTTT
CDR3 protein: CSARGARARAGGNLGTDTQYF

J gene: TRBJ2-3
clone size: .
V gene: TRBV20-1
D gene: .
CDR3 DNA: TGCAGTGCTCTAGGTGGTACTAGCACAGATACGCAGTATTTT
CDR3 protein: CSALGGTSTDTQYF

J gene: TRBJ2-1
clone size: few
V gene: TRBV10-3
D gene: TRBD1
CDR3 DNA: TGTGCCATCAGTGGACAGGGGAGGTACAATGAGCAGTTCTTC
CDR3 protein: CAISGQGRYNEQFF

J gene: TRBJ2-5
clone size: .
V gene: TRBV4-1
D gene: TRBD2
CDR3 DNA: TGCGCCAGCAGCCAAGGGGGACTAGCGGTCAATGAGCAGTACTTC
CDR3 protein: CASSQGGLAVNEQYF

J gene: TRBJ2-1
clone size: .
V gene: TRBV27
D gene: TRBD2
CDR3 DNA: TGTGCCAGCAGTTCCCCACCAGCGGGAGGCCTCCAGGGTTCCTACAATGAGCAGTTCTTC
CDR3 protein: CASSSPPAGGLQGSYNEQFF

J gene: TRBJ2-5
clone size: few
V gene: TRBV6-1
D gene: .
CDR3 DNA: TGTGCCAGCAGTGATTATATTACCCAGTACTTC
CDR3 protein: CASSDYITQYF

J gene: TRBJ2-1
clone size: .
V gene: TRBV20-1
D gene: .
CDR3 DNA: TGCAGTGCTAGAATCCCAAGCAGCAATGAGCAGTTCTTC
CDR3 protein: CSARIPSSNEQFF

J gene: TRBJ2-6
clone size: .
V gene: TRBV20-1
D gene: TRBD2
CDR3 DNA: TGCAGTGCTAGGGTTCCGGGAGGTGGGGCCAACGTCCTGACTTTC
CDR3 protein: CSARVPGGGANVLTF

J gene: TRBJ2-7
clone size: .
V gene: TRBV7-3
D gene: .
CDR3 DNA: TGTGCCAGCAGCTTTAGCTTGGAGAGCTCCTACGAGCAGTACTTC
CDR3 protein: CASSFSLESSYEQYF

J gene: TRBJ2-7
clone size: .
V gene: TRBV11-2
D gene: .
CDR3 DNA: TGTGCCAGCAGCCCTGCTATCAGCTCCTACGAGCAGTACTTC
CDR3 protein: CASSPAISSYEQYF

J gene: TRBJ1-4
clone size: .
V gene: TRBV28
D gene: .
CDR3 DNA: TGTGCCAGCAGTTTCCCGGGGTCGGCTAATGAAAAACTGTTTTTT
CDR3 protein: CASSFPGSANEKLFF

J gene: TRBJ2-5
clone size: .
V gene: TRBV29-1
D gene: TRBD2
CDR3 DNA: TGCAGCGTTCCGGCTAGCGGGAGCCAAGAGACCCAGTACTTC
CDR3 protein: CSVPASGSQETQYF

J gene: TRBJ1-6
clone size: .
V gene: TRBV12-3/TRBV12-4
D gene: TRBD1
CDR3 DNA: TGTGCCAGCAGCCCAGGGGGCGCGGGGTCACCCCTCCACTTT
CDR3 protein: CASSPGGAGSPLHF

J gene: TRBJ1-1
clone size: few
V gene: TRBV18
D gene: .
CDR3 DNA: TGTGCCAGCTCACCATTGGAGGTGGCCTTGAACACTGAAGCTTTCTTT
CDR3 protein: CASSPLEVALNTEAFF

J gene: TRBJ2-1
clone size: .
V gene: TRBV29-1
D gene: TRBD1
CDR3 DNA: TGCAGCGCCGACAGGGCCGGGTCCTATGAGCAGTTCTTC
CDR3 protein: CSADRAGSYEQFF

J gene: TRBJ2-1
clone size: once
V gene: TRBV14
D gene: TRBD2
CDR3 DNA: TGTGCCAGCAGCCTTAGCGGGAGAGACTACAATGAGCAGTTCTTC
CDR3 protein: CASSLSGRDYNEQFF

J gene: TRBJ1-2
clone size: few
V gene: TRBV6-5
D gene: .
CDR3 DNA: TGTGCCAGCAGTTACTCGGCAGGGAACTATGGCTACACCTTC
CDR3 protein: CASSYSAGNYGYTF

J gene: TRBJ2-7
clone size: .
V gene: TRBV27
D gene: TRBD1
CDR3 DNA: TGTGCCAGCAGTCGGTACACAGGGGTCTACGAGCAGTACTTC
CDR3 protein: CASSRYTGVYEQYF

J gene: TRBJ1-2
clone size: .
V gene: TRBV5-1
D gene: TRBD1
CDR3 DNA: TGCGCCAGCAGCTTGGACCGGACAGGGGGCGAGGGGAACACCTTC
CDR3 protein: CASSLDRTGGEGNTF